These T cell receptor beta chains were read from a single sample in a study of shared clonotypes between healthy human individuals. The repertoire was sequenced with immunoSEQ multiplex PCR; TCRdb's copy has only in-frame clones and lacks some. The sample consists of about 1.5 million clones, around 98% of them appearing once. The specimen sequenced was naive CD4+ T cells sorted from blood. These receptors were collected from a man in his thirties or forties in good health. Each CDR3 is given with its conserved first and last residue. Only some rows state a clone size, as once, few, many or a class for expanded clones.

j_call v_call clone_size cdr3_aa
TRBJ1-5 TRBV6-5 NA CACPATSDQPQHF
TRBJ2-3 TRBV7-6 NA CASSPGSTSTDTQYF
TRBJ1-1 TRBV25-1 NA CASSYGGKTEAFF
TRBJ2-3 TRBV11-2 once CASSLVVGGDTQYF
TRBJ2-7 TRBV27 NA CASSAHGQWFEQYF
TRBJ2-3 TRBV6-5 NA CASRRTGKNVDTQYF
TRBJ2-5 TRBV11-3 NA CASSLNDKETQYF
TRBJ2-7 TRBV5-6 NA CASSYDRGGFYEQYF
TRBJ2-1 TRBV28 once CASSPPGGYGSYNEQFF
TRBJ1-4 TRBV25-1 NA CASSNRGGIEKLFF
TRBJ2-7 TRBV2 NA CASSEGVSSGYEQYF
TRBJ1-2 TRBV7-9 NA CASREDMAYGYTF
TRBJ2-3 TRBV15 NA CATSRAMVGTTDTQYF
TRBJ2-3 TRBV19 NA CASSIVAGSADTQYF
TRBJ2-1 TRBV7-6 NA CASSLGLGNEQFF
TRBJ2-7 TRBV2 NA CASRVATIAGKSYEQYF
TRBJ1-2 TRBV2 NA CASSGRGGSGYTF
TRBJ2-1 TRBV5-1 NA CASTLDRGHEQFF
TRBJ1-1 TRBV6-6 NA CASSFRNTEAFF
TRBJ2-7 TRBV28 NA CASSSFWTGDGEQYF
TRBJ2-7 TRBV5-1 NA CASRAGTGSYEQYF
TRBJ2-7 TRBV2 NA CASKAGNYEQYF
TRBJ2-1 TRBV4-3 NA CASSLQAGAHNEQFF
TRBJ1-4 TRBV2 NA CASSMEVSLVATNEKLFF
TRBJ2-7 TRBV9 once CASSVDWAHEQYF
TRBJ2-1 TRBV5-1 NA CASSNQGKNEQFF
TRBJ2-1 TRBV18 NA CASSPQANEQFF
TRBJ2-5 TRBV18 NA CASSLRDRTYQETQYF
TRBJ2-3 TRBV12-5 NA CASGSSPTGAGSTDTQYF
TRBJ1-5 TRBV10-1 NA CASSPPMWRDSNQPQHF
TRBJ1-1 TRBV5-1 once CASSFSDEAFF
TRBJ2-5 TRBV13 once CASSRPQSGREETQYF
TRBJ1-5 TRBV6-1 NA CASSEGISRVQPQHF
TRBJ2-7 TRBV21-1 once CASSNPRDRGTYEQYF
TRBJ1-3 TRBV6-5 NA CASRPTKTAGNTIYF
TRBJ1-1 TRBV5-1 NA CASSTGDRRDTEAFF
TRBJ2-5 TRBV19 NA CASSELAGGPRRETQYF
TRBJ2-3 TRBV18 NA CASSPLGLAGETDTQYF
TRBJ1-2 TRBV29-1 once CSVNRVGANYGYTF
TRBJ2-5 TRBV28 NA CASSTTGGRETQYF
TRBJ2-7 TRBV5-1 NA CASSTYLSYEQYF
TRBJ2-7 TRBV6-1 few CASSERGPYEQYF
TRBJ2-7 TRBV30 NA CAWRGDGHEQYF
TRBJ2-3 TRBV13 NA CASSPRGWGRGLDTQYF
TRBJ1-1 TRBV28 NA CASRPAGRNTEAFF
TRBJ2-7 TRBV5-5 NA CASSLDYDRTYEQYF
TRBJ2-1 TRBV9 NA CASSVVGGAPGEQFF
TRBJ2-3 TRBV18 NA CASSPPRGDSTDTQYF
TRBJ2-7 TRBV28 NA CASSFGGDPYEQYF
TRBJ1-1 TRBV13 NA CASSLARGHGAFF
TRBJ2-5 TRBV5-1 NA CASSLSGRADETQYF
TRBJ1-3 TRBV5-1 NA CASSLEGQGASGNTIYF
TRBJ2-1 TRBV5-1 NA CASSLNPSGTDNEQFF
TRBJ2-7 TRBV5-6 NA CASSLGREQYF
TRBJ1-1 TRBV6-4 NA CASRGEGTLNTEAFF